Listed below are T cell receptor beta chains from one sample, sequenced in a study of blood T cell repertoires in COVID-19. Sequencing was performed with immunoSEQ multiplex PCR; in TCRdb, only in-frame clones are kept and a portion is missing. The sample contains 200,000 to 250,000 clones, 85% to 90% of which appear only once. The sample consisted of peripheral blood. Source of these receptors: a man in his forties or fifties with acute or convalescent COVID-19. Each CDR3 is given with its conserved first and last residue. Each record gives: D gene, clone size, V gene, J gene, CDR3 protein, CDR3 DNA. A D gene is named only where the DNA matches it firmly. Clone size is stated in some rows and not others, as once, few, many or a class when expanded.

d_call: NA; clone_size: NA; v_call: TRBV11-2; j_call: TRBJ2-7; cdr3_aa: CASSFAREQSEQYF; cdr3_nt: TGTGCCAGCAGCTTTGCCCGGGAACAATCCGAGCAGTACTTC
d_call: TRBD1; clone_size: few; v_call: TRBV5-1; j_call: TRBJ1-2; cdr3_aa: CASRRTGGEANYGYTF; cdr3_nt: TGCGCCAGCCGCCGGACAGGGGGGGAAGCTAACTATGGCTACACCTTC
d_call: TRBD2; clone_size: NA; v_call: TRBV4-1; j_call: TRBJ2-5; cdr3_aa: CASSQVLAGWETQYF; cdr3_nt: TGCGCCAGCAGCCAGGTCCTAGCGGGGTGGGAGACCCAGTACTTC
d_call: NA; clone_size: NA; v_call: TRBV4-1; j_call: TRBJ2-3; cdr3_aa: CASSQERTRLGLSTDTQYF; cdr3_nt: TGCGCCAGCAGCCAAGAGAGAACCCGACTAGGTTTGTCCACAGATACGCAGTATTTT
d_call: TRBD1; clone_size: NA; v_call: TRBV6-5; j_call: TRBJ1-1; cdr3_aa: CASSLRTGATEAFF; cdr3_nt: TGTGCCAGCAGTTTGCGGACAGGGGCCACTGAAGCTTTCTTT
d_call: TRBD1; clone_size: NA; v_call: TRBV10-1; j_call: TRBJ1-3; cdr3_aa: CASSRSGGTDSGNTIYF; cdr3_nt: TGCGCCAGCAGCCGATCAGGGGGGACAGACTCTGGAAACACCATATATTTT
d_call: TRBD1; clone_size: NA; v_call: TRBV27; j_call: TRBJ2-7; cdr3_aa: CASRRQGAYEQYF; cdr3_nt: TGTGCCAGCAGGCGACAGGGGGCCTACGAGCAGTACTTC
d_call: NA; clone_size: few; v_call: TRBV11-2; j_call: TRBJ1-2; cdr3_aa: CASSLEQGYGYTF; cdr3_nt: TGTGCCAGCAGCTTAGAGCAGGGCTATGGCTACACCTTC
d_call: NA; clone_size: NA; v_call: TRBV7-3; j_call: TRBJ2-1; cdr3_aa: CASSFGGLGNEQFF; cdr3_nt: TGTGCCAGCAGCTTTGGAGGGTTAGGCAATGAGCAGTTCTTC
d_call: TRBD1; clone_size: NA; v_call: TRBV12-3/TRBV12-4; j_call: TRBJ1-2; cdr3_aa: CASKTGGSYGYTF; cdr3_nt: TGTGCCAGCAAAACAGGGGGCTCCTATGGCTACACCTTC
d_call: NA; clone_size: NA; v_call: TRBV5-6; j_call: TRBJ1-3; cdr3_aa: CASTSGHLNTIYF; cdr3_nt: TGTGCCAGCACCTCGGGACACTTAAACACCATATATTTT
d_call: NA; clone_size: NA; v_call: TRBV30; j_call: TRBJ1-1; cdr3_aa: CAWTKGGDEAFF; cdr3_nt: TGTGCCTGGACGAAGGGGGGGGATGAAGCTTTCTTT
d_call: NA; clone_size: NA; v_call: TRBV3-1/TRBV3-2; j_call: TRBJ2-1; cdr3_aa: CASSQDSGYNEQFF; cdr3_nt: TGTGCCAGCAGCCAAGATTCCGGGTACAATGAGCAGTTCTTC
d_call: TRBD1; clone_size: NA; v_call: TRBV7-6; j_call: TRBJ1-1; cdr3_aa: CASSQGANTEAFF; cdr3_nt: TGTGCCAGCAGCCAGGGGGCGAACACTGAAGCTTTCTTT
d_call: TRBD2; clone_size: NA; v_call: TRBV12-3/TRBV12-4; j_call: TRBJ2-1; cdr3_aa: CASSPGTRNEQFF; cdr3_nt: TGTGCCAGCAGTCCCGGGACTAGAAATGAGCAGTTCTTC
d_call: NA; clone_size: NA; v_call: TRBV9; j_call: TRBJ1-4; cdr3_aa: CASSVGQTATNEKLFF; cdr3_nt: TGTGCCAGCAGCGTAGGACAGACAGCAACTAATGAAAAACTGTTTTTT
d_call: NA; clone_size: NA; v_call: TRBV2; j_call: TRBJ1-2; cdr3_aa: CASSEWGGGGYTF; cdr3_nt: TGTGCCAGCAGTGAATGGGGAGGCGGGGGCTACACCTTC
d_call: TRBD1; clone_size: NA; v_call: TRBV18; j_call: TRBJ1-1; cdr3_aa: CASSIRGDAEAFF; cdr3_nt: TGTGCCAGCTCAATCAGGGGGGACGCTGAAGCTTTCTTT
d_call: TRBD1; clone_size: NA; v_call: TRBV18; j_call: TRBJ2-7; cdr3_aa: CASSQGASSASYEQYF; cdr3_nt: TGTGCCAGCTCACAGGGGGCGAGTTCCGCTTCCTACGAGCAGTACTTC
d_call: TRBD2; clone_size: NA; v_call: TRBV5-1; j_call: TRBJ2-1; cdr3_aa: CASSLYPGGYNEQFF; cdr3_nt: TGCGCCAGCAGCTTGTACCCCGGGGGGTACAATGAGCAGTTCTTC
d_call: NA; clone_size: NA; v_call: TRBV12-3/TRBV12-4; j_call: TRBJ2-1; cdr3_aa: CASSRPGEQFF; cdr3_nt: TGTGCCAGCAGTCGACCGGGAGAGCAGTTCTTC
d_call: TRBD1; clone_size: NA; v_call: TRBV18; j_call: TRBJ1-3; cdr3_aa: CASSPRDSASGNTIYF; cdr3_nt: TGTGCCAGCTCACCGAGGGACAGCGCCTCTGGAAACACCATATATTTT